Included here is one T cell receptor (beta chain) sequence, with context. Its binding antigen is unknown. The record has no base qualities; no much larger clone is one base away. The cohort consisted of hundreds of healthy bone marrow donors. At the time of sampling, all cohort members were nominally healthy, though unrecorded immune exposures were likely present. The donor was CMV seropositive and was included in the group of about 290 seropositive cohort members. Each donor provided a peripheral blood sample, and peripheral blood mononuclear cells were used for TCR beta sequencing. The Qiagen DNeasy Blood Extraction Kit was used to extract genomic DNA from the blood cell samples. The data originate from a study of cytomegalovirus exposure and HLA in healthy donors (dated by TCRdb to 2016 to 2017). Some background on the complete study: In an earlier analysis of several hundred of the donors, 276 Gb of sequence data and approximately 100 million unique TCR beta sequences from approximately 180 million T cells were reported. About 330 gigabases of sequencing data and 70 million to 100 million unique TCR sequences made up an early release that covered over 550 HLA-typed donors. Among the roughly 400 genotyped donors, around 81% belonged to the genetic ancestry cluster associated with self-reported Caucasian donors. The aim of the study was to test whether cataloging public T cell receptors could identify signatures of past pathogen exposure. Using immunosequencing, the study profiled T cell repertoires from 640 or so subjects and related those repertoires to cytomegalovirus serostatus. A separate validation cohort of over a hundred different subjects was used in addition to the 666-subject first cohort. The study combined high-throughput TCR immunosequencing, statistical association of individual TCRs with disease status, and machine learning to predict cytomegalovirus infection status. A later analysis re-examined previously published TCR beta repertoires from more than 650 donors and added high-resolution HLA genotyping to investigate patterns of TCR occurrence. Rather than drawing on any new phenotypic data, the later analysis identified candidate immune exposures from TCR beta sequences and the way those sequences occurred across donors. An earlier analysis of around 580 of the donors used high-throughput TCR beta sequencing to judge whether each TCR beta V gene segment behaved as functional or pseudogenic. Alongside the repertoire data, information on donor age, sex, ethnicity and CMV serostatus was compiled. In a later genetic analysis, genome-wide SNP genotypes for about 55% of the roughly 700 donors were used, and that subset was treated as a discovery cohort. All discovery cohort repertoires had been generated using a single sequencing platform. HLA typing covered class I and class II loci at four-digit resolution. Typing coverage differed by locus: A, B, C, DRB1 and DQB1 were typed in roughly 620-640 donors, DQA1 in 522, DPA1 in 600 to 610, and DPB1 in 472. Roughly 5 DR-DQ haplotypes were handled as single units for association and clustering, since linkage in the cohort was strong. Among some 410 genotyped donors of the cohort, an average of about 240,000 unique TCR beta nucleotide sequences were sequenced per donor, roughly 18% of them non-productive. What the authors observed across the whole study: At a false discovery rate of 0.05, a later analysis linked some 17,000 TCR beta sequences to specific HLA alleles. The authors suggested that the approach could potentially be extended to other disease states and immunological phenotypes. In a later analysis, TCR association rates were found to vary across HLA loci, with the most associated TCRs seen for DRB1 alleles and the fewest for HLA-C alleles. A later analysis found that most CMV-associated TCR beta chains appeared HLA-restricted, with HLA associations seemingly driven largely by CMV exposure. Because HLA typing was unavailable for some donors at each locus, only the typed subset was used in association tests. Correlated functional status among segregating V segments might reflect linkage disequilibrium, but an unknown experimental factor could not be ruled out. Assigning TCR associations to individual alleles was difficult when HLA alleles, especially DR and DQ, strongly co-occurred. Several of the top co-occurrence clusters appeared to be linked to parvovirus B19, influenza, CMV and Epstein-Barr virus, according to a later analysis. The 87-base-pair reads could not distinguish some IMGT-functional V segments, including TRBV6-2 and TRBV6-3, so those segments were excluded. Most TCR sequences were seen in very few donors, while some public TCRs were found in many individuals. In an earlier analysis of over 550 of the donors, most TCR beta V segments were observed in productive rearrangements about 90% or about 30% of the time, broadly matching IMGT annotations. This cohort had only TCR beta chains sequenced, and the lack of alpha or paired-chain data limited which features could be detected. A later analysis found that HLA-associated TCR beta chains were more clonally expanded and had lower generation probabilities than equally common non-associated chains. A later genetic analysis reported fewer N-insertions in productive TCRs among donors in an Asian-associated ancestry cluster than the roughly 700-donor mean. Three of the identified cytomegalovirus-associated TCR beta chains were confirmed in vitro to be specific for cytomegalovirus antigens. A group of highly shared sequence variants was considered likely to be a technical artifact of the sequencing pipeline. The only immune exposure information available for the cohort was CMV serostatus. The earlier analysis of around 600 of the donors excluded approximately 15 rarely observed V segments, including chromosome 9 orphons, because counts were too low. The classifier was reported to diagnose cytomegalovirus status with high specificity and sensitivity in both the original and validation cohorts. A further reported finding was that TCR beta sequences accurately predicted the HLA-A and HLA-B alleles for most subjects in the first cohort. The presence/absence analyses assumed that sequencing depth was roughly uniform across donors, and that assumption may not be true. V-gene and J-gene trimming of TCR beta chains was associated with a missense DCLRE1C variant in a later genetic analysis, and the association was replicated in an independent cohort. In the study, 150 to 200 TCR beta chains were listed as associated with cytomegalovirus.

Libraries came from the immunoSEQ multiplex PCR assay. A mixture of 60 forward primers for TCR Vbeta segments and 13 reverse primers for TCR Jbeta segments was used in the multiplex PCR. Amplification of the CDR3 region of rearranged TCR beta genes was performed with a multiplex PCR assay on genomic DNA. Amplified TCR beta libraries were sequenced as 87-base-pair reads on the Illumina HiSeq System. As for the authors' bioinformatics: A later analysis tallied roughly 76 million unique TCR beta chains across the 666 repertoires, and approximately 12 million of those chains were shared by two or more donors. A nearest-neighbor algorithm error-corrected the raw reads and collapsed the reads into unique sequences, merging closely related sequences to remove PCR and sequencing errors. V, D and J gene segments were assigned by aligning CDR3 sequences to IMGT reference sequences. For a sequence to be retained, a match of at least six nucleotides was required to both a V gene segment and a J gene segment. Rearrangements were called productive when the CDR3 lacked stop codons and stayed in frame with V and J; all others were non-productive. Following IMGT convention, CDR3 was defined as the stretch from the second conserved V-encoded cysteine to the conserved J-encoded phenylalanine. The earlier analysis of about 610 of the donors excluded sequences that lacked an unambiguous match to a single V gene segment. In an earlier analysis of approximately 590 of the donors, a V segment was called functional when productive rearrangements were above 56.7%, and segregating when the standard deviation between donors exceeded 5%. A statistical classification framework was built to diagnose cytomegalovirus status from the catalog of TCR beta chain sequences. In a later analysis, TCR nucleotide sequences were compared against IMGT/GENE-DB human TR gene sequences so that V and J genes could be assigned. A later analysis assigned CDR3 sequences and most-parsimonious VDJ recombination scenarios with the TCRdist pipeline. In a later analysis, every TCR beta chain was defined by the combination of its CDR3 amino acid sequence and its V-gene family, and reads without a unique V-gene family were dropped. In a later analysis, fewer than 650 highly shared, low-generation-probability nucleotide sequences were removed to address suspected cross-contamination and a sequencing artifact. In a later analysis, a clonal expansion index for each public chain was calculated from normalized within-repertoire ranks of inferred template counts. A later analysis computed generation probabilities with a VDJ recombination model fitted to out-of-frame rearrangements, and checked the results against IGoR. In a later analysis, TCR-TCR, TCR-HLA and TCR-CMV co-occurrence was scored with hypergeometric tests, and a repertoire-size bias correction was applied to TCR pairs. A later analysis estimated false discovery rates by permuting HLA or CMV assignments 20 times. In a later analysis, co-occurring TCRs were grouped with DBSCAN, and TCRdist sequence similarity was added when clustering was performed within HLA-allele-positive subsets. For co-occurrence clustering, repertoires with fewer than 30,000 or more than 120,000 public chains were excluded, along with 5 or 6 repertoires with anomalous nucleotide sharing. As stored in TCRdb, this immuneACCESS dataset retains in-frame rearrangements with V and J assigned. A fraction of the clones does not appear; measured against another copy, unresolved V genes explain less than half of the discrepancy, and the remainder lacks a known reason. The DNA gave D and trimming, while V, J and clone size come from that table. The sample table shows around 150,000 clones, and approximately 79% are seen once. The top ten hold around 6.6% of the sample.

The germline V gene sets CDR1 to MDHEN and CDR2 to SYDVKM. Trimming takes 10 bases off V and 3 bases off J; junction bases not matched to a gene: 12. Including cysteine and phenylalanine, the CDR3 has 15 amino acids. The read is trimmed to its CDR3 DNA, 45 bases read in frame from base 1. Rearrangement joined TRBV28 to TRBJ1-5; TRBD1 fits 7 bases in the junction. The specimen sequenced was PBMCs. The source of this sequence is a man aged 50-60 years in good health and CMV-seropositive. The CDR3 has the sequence CATTPGDRDNQPQHF. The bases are TGTGCCACCACTCCAGGGGACAGAGACAATCAGCCCCAGCATTTT. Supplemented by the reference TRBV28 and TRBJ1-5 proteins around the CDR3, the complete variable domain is DVKVTQSSRYLVKRTGEKVFLECVQDMDHENMFWYRQDPGLGLRLIYFSYDVKMKEKGDIPEGYSVSREKKERFSLILESASTNQTSMYLCATTPGDRDNQPQHFGDGTRLSIL.